One and the same sample provided the 26 T cell receptor beta chains below, sequenced in a study of control samples from healthy donors and cancer patients. Profiled with immunoSEQ multiplex PCR; TCRdb holds only in-frame clones, not every one. The sample contains 130,000 or so clones, approximately 88% of which appear only once. The sequencing sample was made of blood. Receptors were obtained from a man in his fifties or sixties in good health.

The V and J genes are TRBV5-1 and TRBJ1-4, with D tentatively TRBD1 (5 bases). CDR1 is SGHRS and CDR2 is YFSETQ in the germline V gene. Between the trimmed V and J ends, which lost 0 bases and 3 bases, there was a span of 12 bases. This CDR3 spans 16 amino acids. DNA of the CDR3: TGCGCCAGCAGCTTGGCCGGGGACGGCCCTAATGAAAAACTGTTTTTT. Residues: CASSLAGDGPNEKLFF.

This chain connects TRBV28 to TRBJ2-1; TRBD1 matches 9 bases. The CDR3 is 14 residues long. The V and J ends lost 7 bases and 7 bases, in that order; junction bases with no gene match: 8. Germline CDR1 and CDR2: MDHEN and SYDVKM. The CDR3 DNA reads TGTGCCAGCACCCTGACAGGGGGTAAGAATGAGCAGTTCTTC. It yields the protein CASTLTGGKNEQFF.

The chain uses TRBV6-4 and TRBJ2-6; D possibly corresponds to TRBD2 (8 bases). Germline CDR1 is MRHNA and CDR2 is SNTAGT. V gave up 2 bases and J gave up 2 bases, with 19 bases separating them. This CDR3 region has 19 residues. The CDR3, as DNA: TGTGCCAGCAGTGACCCGGGGGGGTATACAGGGGCTGGGGCCAACGTCCTGACTTTC. This sequence encodes CASSDPGGYTGAGANVLTF.

The chain couples TRBV4-1 to TRBJ2-3; 11 nucleotides line up with TRBD2. With V trimmed by 4 bases and J by 2 bases, 8 bases remained unmatched. The CDR3 covers 17 residues. Germline-derived CDR1 and CDR2 are MGHRA and YSYEKL. CDR3: CASSLELAGALTDTQYF. The DNA for the CDR3 is TGCGCCAGCAGCCTAGAACTAGCGGGGGCCCTCACAGATACGCAGTATTTT.

The chain couples TRBV19 to TRBJ1-2; 7 positions agree with TRBD1. CDR3 length: 13 amino acids. V gave up 9 bases and J gave up 6 bases; unmatched junction bases: 10. Germline V lookup: CDR1 LNHDA, CDR2 SQIVND (reference sequence). The CDR3 DNA reads TGTGCCAGCGCTGGGAGGGGGCTTAATGGCTACACCTTC. This gives the protein CASAGRGLNGYTF.

The V and J genes are TRBV4-2 and TRBJ2-7, with D unresolved. The V gene lost 0 bases and the J gene lost 8 bases, with 11 bases spanning the gap. Germline CDR1 LGHNA, CDR2 YNFKEQ. This CDR3 spans 13 amino acids. Here the CDR3 reads CASSQDGPFKQYF. The DNA for the CDR3 is TGTGCCAGCAGCCAAGATGGCCCTTTTAAGCAGTACTTC.

The J gene is TRBJ1-6, the V gene TRBV11-3; D unresolved. The CDR3 sequence is 13 residues long. Germline-derived CDR1 and CDR2 are SGHNT and YENEEA. The V end was cut by 5 bases, the J end by 7 bases, with 9 bases between. This CDR3 reads CASSLGLNSPLHF. The CDR3, as DNA: TGTGCCAGCAGCCTTGGGTTAAATTCACCCCTCCACTTT.

The chain links TRBV4-1 to TRBJ1-2; D possibly corresponds to TRBD1 (5 bases). Germline loops: CDR1 MGHRA, CDR2 YSYEKL. V lost 4 bases and J lost 4, with 16 bases in between. This CDR3 spans 15 amino acids. In DNA, the CDR3 is TGCGCCAGCAGCCTTCCACAGGCAGGGAGCTATGGCTACACCTTC. Residues: CASSLPQAGSYGYTF.

CDR3 protein: CSVADSYEQYF. For the CDR3, the DNA is TGCAGCGTTGCGGACAGCTACGAGCAGTACTTC. This rearrangement joins TRBV29-1 to TRBJ2-7; D possibly corresponds to TRBD1 (6 bases). From germline, CDR1 is SQVTM and CDR2 ANQGSEA. The V end was cut by 4 bases, the J end by 3 bases, with 7 bases between. The CDR3 is made up of 11 amino acids.

This chain connects TRBV6-2 or TRBV6-3 to TRBJ1-1; D not certain. V was cut by 5 bases and J by 0 bases, with 16 bases left in between. This CDR3 contains 16 residues. Germline CDR1 and CDR2: MNHEY and SVGEGT. Here the CDR3 reads CASSLSKKEMNTEAFF. The CDR3 DNA reads as TGTGCCAGCAGTCTTTCAAAGAAGGAGATGAACACTGAAGCTTTCTTT.

J is TRBJ1-5 and V is TRBV28; D not certain. This CDR3 is 14 amino acids long. Germline-derived CDR1 and CDR2 are MDHEN and SYDVKM. Trimming stripped 7 bases from V and 0 bases from J, with 10 bases between. The CDR3 DNA is TGTGCCAGCACGTTCAGCAATAGCAATCAGCCCCAGCATTTT. Its protein is CASTFSNSNQPQHF.

The V and J genes are TRBV18 and TRBJ1-1; no clear D. Trimming left V 1 base short and J 0 bases short, with 6 bases between. Germline CDR1 reads KGHSH; CDR2 reads LQKENI. This CDR3 spans 14 amino acids. CDR3 in amino acids: CASSPQRMNTEAFF. DNA for the CDR3: TGTGCCAGCTCACCACAGAGAATGAACACTGAAGCTTTCTTT.

The chain joins TRBV25-1 to TRBJ1-1; 8 bases align to TRBD1. The CDR3 is 14 amino acids. CDR1 is MGHDK and CDR2 is SYGVNS in the germline V gene. Losses at the gene ends were 8 bases for V and 1 base for J; bases not matched to a gene: 6. The CDR3, as DNA: TGTGCCAGCGGCTCGGACAGGGCGAACACTGAAGCTTTCTTT. Translation: CASGSDRANTEAFF.

This clone occurred a few times. The V and J genes are TRBV30 and TRBJ1-6; a weak D match, TRBD1 (5 bases). The CDR3 extends over 13 amino acids. The V gene's germline CDR1 is GTSNPN and CDR2 SVGIG (reference sequence). V lost 4 bases to trimming and J lost 9 bases, with 13 bases between them. The CDR3 nucleotides are TGTGCCTGGATGGGACCAATAGGTTCACCCCTCCACTTT. This encodes CAWMGPIGSPLHF.

The rearrangement joins TRBV5-1 to TRBJ2-3; 10 positions agree with TRBD2. The CDR3 runs 18 residues. Germline V gene lookup returns CDR1 SGHRS and CDR2 YFSETQ. V dropped 4 bases and J dropped 2; count of bases not matched to a gene: 13. Here the CDR3 reads CASSPPGASGGVTDTQYF. In DNA, the CDR3 is TGCGCCAGCAGCCCCCCCGGGGCTAGCGGGGGAGTCACAGATACGCAGTATTTT. The full variable domain, in which reference TRBV5-1 and TRBJ2-3 provide the parts outside the CDR3, is KAGVTQTPRYLIKTRGQQVTLSCSPISGHRSVSWYQQTPGQGLQFLFEYFSETQRNKGNFPGRFSGRQFSNSRSEMNVSTLELGDSALYLCASSPPGASGGVTDTQYFGPGTRLTVL.

The chain carries TRBV9 and TRBJ1-2, with 8 positions matching TRBD1. The CDR3 contains 17 residues. V lost 0 bases, J lost 8 bases, and 15 bases stayed unmatched. Per germline, CDR1 SGDLS and CDR2 YYNGEE. DNA of the CDR3: TGTGCCAGCAGCGTAGCAGTTGGTATCTCGACAGGGGAAGGCTACACCTTC. Encoded protein: CASSVAVGISTGEGYTF.

This sequence joins TRBV6-1 and TRBJ2-5; possible D gene TRBD1, 5 bases. V was trimmed by 2 bases and J by 3 bases, leaving 10 bases between them. Germline assignment: CDR1 MNHNS and CDR2 SASEGT. This CDR3 comprises 14 residues. The DNA of the CDR3 is TGTGCCAGCAGTGAAATGACAGCGAAAGAGACCCAGTACTTC. Its protein is CASSEMTAKETQYF.

The V call is TRBV29-1, the J call TRBJ2-3; no reliable D call. V lost 4 bases, J lost 4 bases, and 12 bases lay in between. CDR3 length equals 13 residues. Looked up from germline, CDR1 is SQVTM and CDR2 is ANQGSEA. In nucleotides, the CDR3 is TGCAGCGTTGTGGGCGCAGTCCCAGATACGCAGTATTTT. Its protein product is CSVVGAVPDTQYF.

This clone occurred once. The CDR3 loop is CASSPYSGRNSYEQYF. CDR3 DNA: TGTGCCAGCAGTCCTTACTCGGGACGCAACTCCTACGAGCAGTACTTC. The rearrangement links TRBV27 to TRBJ2-7; either TRBD1 or TRBD2 may supply D (5 bases each). The V and J ends lost 5 bases and 0 bases respectively, with 17 bases between them. Germline lookup yields CDR1 MNHEY and CDR2 SMNVEV (reference sequence). CDR3 length equals 16 residues.

This sequence joins TRBV19 and TRBJ2-7; perhaps TRBD1 as D (6 bases). CDR1 is LNHDA and CDR2 is SQIVND in the germline V gene (reference sequence). The CDR3 runs to 14 residues. The V gene lost 5 bases and the J gene lost 3 bases, with 14 bases spanning the gap. The CDR3 here is CASSSTGGIYEQYF. CDR3 DNA sequence: TGTGCCAGTAGTTCGACAGGAGGTATCTACGAGCAGTACTTC.

This rearrangement joins TRBV18 to TRBJ1-1; D not resolved. This CDR3 has 15 residues. V was shortened by 2 bases and J by 4 bases, with 14 bases between the two germline ends. Germline CDR1 and CDR2: KGHSH and LQKENI. CDR3 in DNA: TGTGCCAGCTCACCAGGGATGGCGGGATTCACTGAAGCTTTCTTT. It yields the protein CASSPGMAGFTEAFF.

The J gene is TRBJ1-1, the V gene TRBV18; 7 nucleotides line up with TRBD1. The CDR3 loop spans 14 amino acids. The germline V gene has CDR1 KGHSH and CDR2 LQKENI. With 3 bases clipped from V and 6 bases from J, the junction kept 7 bases outside the gene matches. Here the CDR3 DNA reads TGTGCCAGCTCACCCTCGACAGGGAAGGCTGAAGCTTTCTTT. Protein: CASSPSTGKAEAFF.

V and J are TRBV3-1 (or the pseudogene TRBV3-2) and TRBJ2-5, with 8 bases matching TRBD2. The germline CDR1 and CDR2 sequences are LGHDT and YNNKEL (reference sequence). The CDR3 consists of 17 residues. V lost 1 base, J lost 5 bases, and 12 bases stayed unmatched. CDR3 amino acids: CASSQVDGGAESETQYF. CDR3 bases: TGTGCCAGCAGCCAAGTTGACGGGGGGGCCGAGTCGGAGACCCAGTACTTC.

The chain employs TRBV9 and TRBJ1-2; D unclear. The CDR3 loop spans 12 amino acids. V was pared by 0 bases and J by 4 bases, with 4 bases between. CDR1 and CDR2 (germline): SGDLS, YYNGEE. The CDR3 bases are TGTGCCAGCAGCGTAGCAGGCTATGGCTACACCTTC. Amino acids: CASSVAGYGYTF.

V and J are TRBV6-5 and TRBJ1-5; no firm D call. Germline loops: CDR1 MNHEY, CDR2 SVGAGI. The CDR3 is made up of 14 amino acids. Trimming removed 7 bases from V and 0 bases from J, with 10 bases in between. The chain's CDR3 is CASMNGDSNQPQHF. CDR3 in DNA: TGTGCCAGCATGAACGGAGATAGCAATCAGCCCCAGCATTTT.

The chain has TRBV19 and TRBJ1-3; a weak D match, TRBD1 (5 bases). Germline V gene lookup returns CDR1 LNHDA and CDR2 SQIVND (reference sequence). This CDR3 has 17 residues. V was clipped by 3 bases and J by 0 bases, with 15 bases between them. CDR3 DNA: TGTGCCAGTAGTATTTGGCGGGGGGATCGCTCTGGAAACACCATATATTTT. Translation: CASSIWRGDRSGNTIYF.